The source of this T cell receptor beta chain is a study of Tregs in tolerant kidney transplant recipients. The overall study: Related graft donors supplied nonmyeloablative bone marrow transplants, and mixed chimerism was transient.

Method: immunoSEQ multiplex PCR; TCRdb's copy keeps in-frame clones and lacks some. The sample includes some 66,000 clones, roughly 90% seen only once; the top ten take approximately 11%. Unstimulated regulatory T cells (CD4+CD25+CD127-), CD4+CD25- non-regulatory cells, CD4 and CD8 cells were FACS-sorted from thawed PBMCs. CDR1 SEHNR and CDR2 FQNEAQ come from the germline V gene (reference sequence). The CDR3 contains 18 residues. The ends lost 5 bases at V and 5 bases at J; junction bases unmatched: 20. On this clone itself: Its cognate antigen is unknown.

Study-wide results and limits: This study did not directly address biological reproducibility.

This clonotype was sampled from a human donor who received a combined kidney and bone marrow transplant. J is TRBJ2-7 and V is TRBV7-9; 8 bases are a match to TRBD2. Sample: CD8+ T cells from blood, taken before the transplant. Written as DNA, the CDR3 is TGTGCCAGCAGCCAACCGCCCTTCTTCCAGCGGGAGACGCACGAGCAGTACTTC. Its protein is CASSQPPFFQRETHEQYF.